The present TCR beta chain was sequenced within a study of T cell changes during pregnancy in multiple sclerosis. Per the germline V gene, CDR1 is LNHDA and CDR2 is SQIVND (reference sequence). V shed 4 bases and J shed 0 bases, with 16 bases lying between them. The CDR3 spans 17 residues. Clones were read by immunoSEQ multiplex PCR, and TCRdb kept only the in-frame ones, dropping some. Here the sample spans tens of thousands of clones, about nine tenths being singletons. The chain carries TRBV19 and TRBJ2-1, with D possibly matching TRBD1 (8 bases). The sequence came from a female donor in good health, enrolled as a control in a pregnancy study. Sequenced material: CD4+ T cells from peripheral blood mononuclear cells, taken after pregnancy. The CDR3 nucleotides read TGTGCCAGTAGTACCTACAGGGGGAGGGCCTCCTACAATGAGCAGTTCTTC. Translation gives CASSTYRGRASYNEQFF. Variable domain in full (rest from reference TRBV19 and TRBJ2-1): DGGITQSPKYLFRKEGQNVTLSCEQNLNHDAMYWYRQDPGQGLRLIYYSQIVNDFQKGDIAEGYSVSREKKESFPLTVTSAQKNPTAFYLCASSTYRGRASYNEQFFGPGTRLTVL.